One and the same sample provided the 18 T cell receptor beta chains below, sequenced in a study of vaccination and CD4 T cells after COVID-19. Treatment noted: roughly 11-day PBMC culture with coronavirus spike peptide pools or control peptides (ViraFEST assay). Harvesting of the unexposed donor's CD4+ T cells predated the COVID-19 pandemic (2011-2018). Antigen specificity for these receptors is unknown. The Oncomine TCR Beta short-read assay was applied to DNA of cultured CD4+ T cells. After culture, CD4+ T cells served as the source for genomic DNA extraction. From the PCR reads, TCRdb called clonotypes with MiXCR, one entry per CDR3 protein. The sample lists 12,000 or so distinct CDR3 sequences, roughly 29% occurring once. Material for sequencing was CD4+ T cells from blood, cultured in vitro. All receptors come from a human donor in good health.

As DNA, the CDR3 is TGTGCCAGCAGCACCCAGGGGGGCGACACTGAAGCTTTCTTT. Its protein product is CASSTQGGDTEAFF. V and J are TRBV7-9 and TRBJ1-1; 7 positions agree with TRBD1. The ends lost 5 bases at V and 3 bases at J; junction bases unmatched: 6. The CDR3 is 14 amino acids. Germline values: CDR1 SEHNR, CDR2 FQNEAQ (reference sequence).

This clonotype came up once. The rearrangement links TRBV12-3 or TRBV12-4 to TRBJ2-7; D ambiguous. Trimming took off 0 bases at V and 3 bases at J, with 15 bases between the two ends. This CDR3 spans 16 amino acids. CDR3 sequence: CASSLALSGDNYEQYF. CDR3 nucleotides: TGTGCCAGCAGTTTAGCCCTAAGTGGGGATAACTACGAGCAGTACTTC.

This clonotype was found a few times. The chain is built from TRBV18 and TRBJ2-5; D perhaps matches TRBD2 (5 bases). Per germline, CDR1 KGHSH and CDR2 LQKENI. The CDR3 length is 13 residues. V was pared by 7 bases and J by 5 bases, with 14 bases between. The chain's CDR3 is CASCALSGETQYF. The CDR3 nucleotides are TGTGCCAGCTGTGCTCTGTCGGGGGAGACCCAGTACTTC.

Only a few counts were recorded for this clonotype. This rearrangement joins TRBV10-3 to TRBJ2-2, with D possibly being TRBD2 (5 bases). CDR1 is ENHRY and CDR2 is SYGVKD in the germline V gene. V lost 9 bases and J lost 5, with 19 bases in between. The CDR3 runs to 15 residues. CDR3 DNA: TGTGCCATTGATGAGGGAGTCGGGGATACCGGGGAGCTGTTTTTT. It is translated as CAIDEGVGDTGELFF.

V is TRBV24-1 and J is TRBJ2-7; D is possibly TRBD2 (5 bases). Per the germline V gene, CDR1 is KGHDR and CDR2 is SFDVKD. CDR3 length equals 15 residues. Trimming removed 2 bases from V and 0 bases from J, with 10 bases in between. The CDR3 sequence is CATSDSKGSSYEQYF. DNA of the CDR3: TGTGCCACCAGTGATTCCAAAGGGAGCTCCTACGAGCAGTACTTC.

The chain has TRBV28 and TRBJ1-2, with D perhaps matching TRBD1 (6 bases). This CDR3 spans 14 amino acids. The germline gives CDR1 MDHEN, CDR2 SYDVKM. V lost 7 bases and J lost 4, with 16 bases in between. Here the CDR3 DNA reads TGTGCCAGCACTCCCACAGGGCCGGTCTATGGCTACACCTTC. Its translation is CASTPTGPVYGYTF.

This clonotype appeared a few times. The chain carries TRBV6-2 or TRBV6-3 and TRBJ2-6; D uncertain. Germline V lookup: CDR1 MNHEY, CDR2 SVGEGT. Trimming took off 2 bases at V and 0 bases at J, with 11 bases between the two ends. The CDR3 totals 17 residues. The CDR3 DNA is TGTGCCAGCAGTTACGTTCTGCTTGGCTCTGGGGCCAACGTCCTGACTTTC. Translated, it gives CASSYVLLGSGANVLTF.

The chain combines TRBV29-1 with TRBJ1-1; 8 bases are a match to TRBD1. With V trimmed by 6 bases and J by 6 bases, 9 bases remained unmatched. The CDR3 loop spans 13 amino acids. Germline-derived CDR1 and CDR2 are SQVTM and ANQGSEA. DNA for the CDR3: TGCAGCGTGACAGGACAGGGAGTGGCTGAAGCTTTCTTT. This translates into CSVTGQGVAEAFF. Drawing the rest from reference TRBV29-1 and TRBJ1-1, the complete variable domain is SAVISQKPSRDICQRGTSLTIQCQVDSQVTMMFWYRQQPGQSLTLIATANQGSEATYESGFVIDKFPISRPNLTFSTLTVSNMSPEDSSIYLCSVTGQGVAEAFFGQGTRLTVV.

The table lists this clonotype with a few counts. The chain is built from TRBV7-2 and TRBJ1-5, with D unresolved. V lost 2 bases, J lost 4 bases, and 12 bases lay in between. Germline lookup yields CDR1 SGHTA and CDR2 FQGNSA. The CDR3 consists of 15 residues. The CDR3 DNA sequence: TGTGCCAGCAGCTTATTACTGACGGGGAATCAGCCCCAGCATTTT. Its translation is CASSLLLTGNQPQHF. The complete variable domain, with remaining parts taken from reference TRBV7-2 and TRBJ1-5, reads GAGVSQSPSNKVTEKGKDVELRCDPISGHTALYWYRQSLGQGLEFLIYFQGNSAPDKSGLPSDRFSAERTGGSVSTLTIQRTQQEDSAVYLCASSLLLTGNQPQHFGDGTRLSIL.

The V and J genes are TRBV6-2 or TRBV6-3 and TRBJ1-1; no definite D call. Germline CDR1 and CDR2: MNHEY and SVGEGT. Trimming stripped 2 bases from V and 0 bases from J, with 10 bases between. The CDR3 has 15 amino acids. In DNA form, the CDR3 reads TGTGCCAGCAGTTACAGGGCAACCATGAACACTGAAGCTTTCTTT. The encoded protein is CASSYRATMNTEAFF.

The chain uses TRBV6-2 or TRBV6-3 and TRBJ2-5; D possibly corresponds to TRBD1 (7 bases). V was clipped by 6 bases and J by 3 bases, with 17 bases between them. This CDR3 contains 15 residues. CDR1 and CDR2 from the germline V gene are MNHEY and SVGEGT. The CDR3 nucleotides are TGTGCCAGCAGCACCGCTCAGGGGGGTAAAGAGACCCAGTACTTC. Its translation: CASSTAQGGKETQYF.

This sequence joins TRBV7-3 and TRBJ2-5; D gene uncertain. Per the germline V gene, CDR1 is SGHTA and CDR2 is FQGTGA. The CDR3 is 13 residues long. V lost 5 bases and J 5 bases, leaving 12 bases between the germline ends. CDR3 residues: CASSPYRAETQYF. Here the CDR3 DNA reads TGTGCCAGCAGCCCATATCGGGCGGAGACCCAGTACTTC.

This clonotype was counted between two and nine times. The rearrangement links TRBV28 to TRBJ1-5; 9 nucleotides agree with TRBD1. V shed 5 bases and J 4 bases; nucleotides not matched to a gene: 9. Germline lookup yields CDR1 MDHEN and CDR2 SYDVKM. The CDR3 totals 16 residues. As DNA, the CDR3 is TGTGCCAGCAGTCCATCCGGGACAGGGAAAAATCAGCCCCAGCATTTT. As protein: CASSPSGTGKNQPQHF.

CDR3 sequence reads: CASGRWGGYEQYF. CDR3 nucleotide sequence: TGTGCCAGCGGGAGATGGGGGGGCTACGAGCAGTACTTC. This chain uses TRBV27 with TRBJ2-7; 7 nucleotides agree with TRBD2. Germline-derived CDR1 and CDR2 are MNHEY and SMNVEV (reference sequence). The CDR3 sequence is 13 residues long. After removal of 8 bases from V and 3 bases from J, the junction contained 7 bases not matched to a gene.

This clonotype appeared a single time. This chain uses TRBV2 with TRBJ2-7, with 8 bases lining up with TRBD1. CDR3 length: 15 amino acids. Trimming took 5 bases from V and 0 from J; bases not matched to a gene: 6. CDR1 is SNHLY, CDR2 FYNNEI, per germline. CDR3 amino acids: CASSRDRLSSYEQYF. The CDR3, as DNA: TGTGCCAGCAGTAGGGACAGGCTGAGCTCCTACGAGCAGTACTTC.

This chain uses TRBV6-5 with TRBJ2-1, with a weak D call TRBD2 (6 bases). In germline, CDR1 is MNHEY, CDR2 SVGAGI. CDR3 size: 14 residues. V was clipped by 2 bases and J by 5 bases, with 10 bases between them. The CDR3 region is CASSYRGGNNEQFF. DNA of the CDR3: TGTGCCAGCAGTTACAGGGGCGGGAACAATGAGCAGTTCTTC.

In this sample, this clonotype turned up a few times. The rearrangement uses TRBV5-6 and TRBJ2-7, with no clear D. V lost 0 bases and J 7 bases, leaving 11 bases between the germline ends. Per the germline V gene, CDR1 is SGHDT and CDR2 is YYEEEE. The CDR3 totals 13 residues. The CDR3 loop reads CASSLDGRWEQYF. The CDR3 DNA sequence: TGTGCCAGCAGCTTGGACGGTCGCTGGGAGCAGTACTTC.

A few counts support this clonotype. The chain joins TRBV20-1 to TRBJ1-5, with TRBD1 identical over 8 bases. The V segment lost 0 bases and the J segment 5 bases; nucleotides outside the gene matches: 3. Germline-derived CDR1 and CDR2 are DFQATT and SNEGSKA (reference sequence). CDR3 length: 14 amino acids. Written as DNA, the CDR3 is TGCAGTGCTAGAGACCGGACAGGGCATCAGCCCCAGCATTTT. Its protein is CSARDRTGHQPQHF.